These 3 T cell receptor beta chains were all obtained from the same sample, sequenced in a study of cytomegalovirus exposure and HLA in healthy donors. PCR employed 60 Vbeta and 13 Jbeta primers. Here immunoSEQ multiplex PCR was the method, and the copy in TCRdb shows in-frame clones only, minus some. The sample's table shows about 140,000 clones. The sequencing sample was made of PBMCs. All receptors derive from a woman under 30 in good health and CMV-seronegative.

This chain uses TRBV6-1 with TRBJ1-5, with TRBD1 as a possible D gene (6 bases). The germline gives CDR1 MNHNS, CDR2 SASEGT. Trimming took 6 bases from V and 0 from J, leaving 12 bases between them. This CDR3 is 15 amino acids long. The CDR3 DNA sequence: TGTGCCAGCAGGGACAGAGAATATAGCAATCAGCCCCAGCATTTT. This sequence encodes CASRDREYSNQPQHF.

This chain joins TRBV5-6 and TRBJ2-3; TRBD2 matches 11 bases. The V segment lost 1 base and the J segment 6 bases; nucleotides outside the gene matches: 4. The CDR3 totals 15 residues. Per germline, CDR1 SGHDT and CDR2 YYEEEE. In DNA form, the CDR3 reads TGTGCCAGCAGCTTGACTAGCGGGAGTCAGGATACGCAGTATTTT. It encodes CASSLTSGSQDTQYF.

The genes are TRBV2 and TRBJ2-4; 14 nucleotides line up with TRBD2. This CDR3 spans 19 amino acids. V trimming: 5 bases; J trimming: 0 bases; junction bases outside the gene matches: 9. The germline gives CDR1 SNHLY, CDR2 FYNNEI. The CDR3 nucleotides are TGTGCCAGCAGTAGGACTAGCGGGAGGAGCGGGGAAGCCAAAAACATTCAGTACTTC. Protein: CASSRTSGRSGEAKNIQYF.